A selection of T cell receptor beta chains follows, all from one sample in a study of blood T cells in healthy people across ages. TCRdb fed the 5' RACE reads into MiXCR, producing one record per CDR3 protein. The data show 1.5 million to 2 million distinct CDR3 sequences, 40% to 55% seen once. Sequencing used blood. These receptors were obtained from a woman in her thirties or forties in good health. Both conserved end residues are part of each CDR3. A D gene is named only where the DNA matches it firmly. Size is omitted from some rows. Given values are once, few, many or a class for expanded clones.

d_call	v_call	j_call	clone_size	cdr3_nt	cdr3_aa
-	TRBV7-9	TRBJ2-7	-	TGTGCCGGGCGAGGGGATGGCTACGAGCAGTACTTC	CAGRGDGYEQYF
TRBD1	TRBV4-1	TRBJ2-7	-	TGCGCCAGCAGCCACGACAGGGTGAGATCCTACGAGCAGTACTTC	CASSHDRVRSYEQYF
TRBD2	TRBV7-8	TRBJ2-1	few	TGTGCCAGCAGCCCCCGACGTTCGTTAGCGGGGGGCAATGAGCAGTTCTTC	CASSPRRSLAGGNEQFF
TRBD1	TRBV10-3	TRBJ2-5	-	TGTGCCATCAGTGAGTCCAAGGGGGCTGGAGAGACCCAGTACTTC	CAISESKGAGETQYF
-	TRBV9	TRBJ1-1	-	TGTGCCAGCAGCGCCCAGGGAGTAGCTTTCTTT	CASSAQGVAFF
-	TRBV27	TRBJ2-7	few	TGTGCCAGCAGTCCCAGACAACAGGGACCCTCCTACGAGCAGTACTTC	CASSPRQQGPSYEQYF
TRBD2	TRBV9	TRBJ2-3	-	TGTGCCAGCAGCGCACTAGCGAGTCGCACAGATACGCAGTATTTT	CASSALASRTDTQYF
TRBD1	TRBV20-1	TRBJ2-7	-	TGCAGTGCTGCGAGGTTGGACAGGGAATCCTACGAGCAGTACTTC	CSAARLDRESYEQYF
TRBD2	TRBV19	TRBJ2-5	few	TGTGCCAGTAGTATCGGGGGGGCTCCAGAGACCCAGTACTTC	CASSIGGAPETQYF
TRBD2	TRBV28	TRBJ2-4	-	TGTGCCAGCAGCCCTAGCGGGGATTTGGACATTCAGTACTTC	CASSPSGDLDIQYF
-	TRBV7-2	TRBJ2-5	few	TGTGCCAGCAGCTTATTCCAGGGGGGCCATGAGACCCAGTACTTC	CASSLFQGGHETQYF
TRBD1	TRBV28	TRBJ2-7	few	TGTGCCAGCAGCCCCAGTTGGGGACAGGGGAACTACGAGCAGTACTTC	CASSPSWGQGNYEQYF
TRBD1	TRBV7-2	TRBJ2-4	-	TGTGCCAGCAGCTGGGCTGGACAGGGGAGAAACATTCAGTACTTC	CASSWAGQGRNIQYF
-	TRBV13	TRBJ2-7	-	TGTGCCAGCAGCCAATCCGACTACGAGCAGTCCTTC	CASSQSDYEQSF
-	TRBV7-2	TRBJ2-7	-	TGTGCCAGCAGCTCCCCGGGCCCATGGGTCGAGCAGTACTTC	CASSSPGPWVEQYF
-	TRBV28	TRBJ1-2	few	TGTGCCAGCAGTTTCAGTCACATCAGCTACACCTTC	CASSFSHISYTF
TRBD1	TRBV4-2	TRBJ2-4	many	TGTGCCAGCAGCCGAGACCCCAGGGGGCGAGACATTCAGTACTTC	CASSRDPRGRDIQYF
-	TRBV5-1	TRBJ2-1	-	TGCGCCAGCACCCGGGGGTTAGCGTGGGATGAGCAGTTCTTC	CASTRGLAWDEQFF
-	TRBV27	TRBJ2-3	few	TGTGCCAGCAGTTTACGGAGGGTAACAGATACGCAGTATTTT	CASSLRRVTDTQYF
TRBD1	TRBV28	TRBJ1-2	-	TGTGCCAGCAGCCCCGTCAACAGGGGGCGCTTCTATGGCTACACCTTC	CASSPVNRGRFYGYTF
TRBD2	TRBV9	TRBJ2-1	-	TGTGCCGGCAGCGTAGCGGGGTTTGCTGAGCAGTTCTTC	CAGSVAGFAEQFF
-	TRBV6-5	TRBJ2-1	few	TGTGCCAGCAGTTACCGCTTTCGCGGTGGCGCCAATGAGCAGTTCTTC	CASSYRFRGGANEQFF
-	TRBV7-2	TRBJ1-1	-	TGTGCCAGCAGCTCATTCACGCGAGCTTTCTTT	CASSSFTRAFF
-	TRBV7-2	TRBJ1-2	few	TGTGCCAGCAGCTTTAGGGACTCGGGATATGGCTACACCTTC	CASSFRDSGYGYTF
-	TRBV12-3/TRBV12-4	TRBJ2-3	-	TGTGCCAGCAAAACTGGGGGGTCCACAGATACGCAGTATTTT	CASKTGGSTDTQYF
TRBD1	TRBV27	TRBJ2-3	few	TGTGCCAGCAGCCGCCCTCAGGGGGCAATCACAGATACGCAGTATTTT	CASSRPQGAITDTQYF
-	TRBV12-3/TRBV12-4	TRBJ1-4	few	TGTGCCATCAGCGGGACCCCTGAAGGGGAAAAACTGTTTTTT	CAISGTPEGEKLFF
-	TRBV24-1	TRBJ2-6	-	TGTGCCACCAGTAATCGCAACCCGACTGGGGCCAACGTCCTGACTTTC	CATSNRNPTGANVLTF
TRBD1	TRBV7-2	TRBJ1-2	-	TGTGCCAGCAGCTTCGGGACAGGGATTAATGGCTACACCTTC	CASSFGTGINGYTF
TRBD1	TRBV6-5	TRBJ1-6	-	TGTGCCAGCAGTTACACGGTGACCGGGACAGGGAATTCACCCCTCCACTTT	CASSYTVTGTGNSPLHF
TRBD2	TRBV6-6	TRBJ2-5	-	TGTGCCAGCAGTTACCGACTAGCTTCGAGAGAGACCCAGTACTTC	CASSYRLASRETQYF